One sample yielded the 16 T cell receptor beta chains listed below, sequenced in a study of neurological immune-mediated disorders. TCRdb itself ran the 5' RACE reads through MiXCR, one entry per CDR3 protein. The data contain some 25,000 distinct CDR3 sequences, over 5% of them singletons. Sequencing input: PBMCs. These receptors all come from a woman between 40 and 50 years old in good health.

Ten or more counts support this clonotype. This chain links TRBV7-2 with TRBJ2-7; 9 bases match TRBD1. V dropped 3 bases and J dropped 3; count of bases not matched to a gene: 6. This CDR3 is built from 15 residues. Germline V gene lookup returns CDR1 SGHTA and CDR2 FQGNSA. The CDR3 nucleotides are TGTGCCAGCAGCTTGGGGGGACAGGGTGGCTACGAGCAGTACTTC. It specifies CASSLGGQGGYEQYF.

This clonotype has a count of ten or more. This chain uses TRBV7-6 with TRBJ2-7; 7 bases are shared with TRBD1. There are 12 residues in the CDR3. The V and J ends lost 3 bases and 7 bases, in that order; junction bases with no gene match: 3. The germline V gene encodes CDR1 SGHVS and CDR2 FNYEAQ. The CDR3 DNA sequence: TGTGCCAGCAGCTTCTCAGGGGGTGAGCAGTACTTC. This encodes CASSFSGGEQYF.

This clonotype was detected ten times or more. This chain uses TRBV28 with TRBJ2-5, with D possibly TRBD2 on 6 matching bases. The CDR3 totals 14 residues. The germline V and J ends were trimmed by 3 bases and 1 base, with 9 bases remaining between them. The germline gives CDR1 MDHEN, CDR2 SYDVKM. The CDR3 reads CASSFGGPQETQYF. CDR3 in DNA: TGTGCCAGCAGTTTCGGGGGACCCCAAGAGACCCAGTACTTC.

This clonotype was recorded at least ten times. The rearrangement joins TRBV6-6 to TRBJ2-7, with D hard to call. Trimming left V 3 bases short and J 0 bases short, with 6 bases between. The CDR3 spans 13 residues. From germline, CDR1 is MNHNY and CDR2 SVGAGI (reference sequence). For the CDR3, the DNA is TGTGCCAGCAGTTATTTGAGCTCCTACGAGCAGTACTTC. It codes for CASSYLSSYEQYF.

This clonotype was detected ten times or more. This rearrangement joins TRBV12-3 or TRBV12-4 to TRBJ2-1; TRBD2 agrees at 11 bases. The J segment lost 6 bases and the V segment lost 5 bases, leaving 6 bases of the junction unmatched. The CDR3 spans 15 residues. The CDR3 sequence: CASSRLAGRGNEQFF. The CDR3 DNA follows: TGTGCCAGCAGTCGACTAGCGGGAAGGGGCAATGAGCAGTTCTTC.

This clonotype was seen many times. The chain links TRBV11-2 to TRBJ1-6; D is undetermined. In germline, CDR1 is SGHAT, CDR2 FQNNGV. The CDR3 is 13 residues long. V was clipped by 4 bases and J by 8 bases, with 9 bases between them. CDR3 protein: CASSYHEDSPLHF. In DNA, the CDR3 is TGTGCCAGCAGCTACCACGAGGATTCACCCCTCCACTTT.

The chain employs TRBV20-1 and TRBJ2-5, with a weak D call TRBD2 (6 bases). CDR1 and CDR2 from the germline V gene are DFQATT and SNEGSKA (reference sequence). The CDR3 is 13 amino acids. V lost 3 bases and J 4 bases, leaving 12 bases between the germline ends. The chain's CDR3 is CSARTSWIETQYF. Here the CDR3 DNA reads TGCAGTGCTAGGACTAGTTGGATAGAGACCCAGTACTTC.

In this sample, this clonotype turned up many times. The chain has TRBV7-2 and TRBJ2-5, with D hard to call. V lost 3 bases to trimming and J lost 5 bases, with 4 bases between them. This CDR3 contains 11 residues. CDR1 is SGHTA, CDR2 FQGNSA, per germline. The DNA for the CDR3 is TGTGCCAGCAGCTTCGACGAGACCCAGTACTTC. Its protein is CASSFDETQYF. The full variable domain, its missing parts supplied by reference TRBV7-2 and TRBJ2-5, is GAGVSQSPSNKVTEKGKDVELRCDPISGHTALYWYRQSLGQGLEFLIYFQGNSAPDKSGLPSDRFSAERTGGSVSTLTIQRTQQEDSAVYLCASSFDETQYFGPGTRLLVL.

The chain has TRBV2 and TRBJ2-1, with 12 bases fitting TRBD2. Losses at the gene ends were 4 bases for V and 4 bases for J; bases not matched to a gene: 2. This CDR3 is built from 15 residues. The germline V gene encodes CDR1 SNHLY and CDR2 FYNNEI. CDR3 sequence (DNA): TGTGCCAGCAGTGCTGGGACTAGCGGGTACAATGAGCAGTTCTTC. It is translated as CASSAGTSGYNEQFF.

This clonotype was observed at least ten times. The V call is TRBV30, the J call TRBJ2-1, with D possibly TRBD1 on 5 matching bases. The CDR3 loop spans 14 amino acids. Trimming shortened V by 1 base and J by 4 bases, and 11 bases separated the two germline ends. CDR1 is GTSNPN, CDR2 SVGIG, per germline (reference sequence). The CDR3 is CAWSGLRVYNEQFF. The CDR3 DNA reads TGTGCCTGGAGTGGCCTCAGGGTGTACAATGAGCAGTTCTTC.

In its sample, this clonotype ranks as medium-sized. The CDR3 sequence is CASSSRTGVNEKLFF. CDR3 DNA: TGTGCCAGCAGTTCCCGGACAGGGGTTAATGAAAAACTGTTTTTT. The genes are TRBV12-3 or TRBV12-4 and TRBJ1-4; 9 bases are shared with TRBD1. This CDR3 region has 15 residues. The V and J ends lost 4 bases and 4 bases, in that order; junction bases with no gene match: 4.

This clonotype came up many times. The chain has TRBV14 and TRBJ1-2; TRBD1 is a possible D gene (5 bases). V gave up 3 bases and J gave up 3 bases, with 17 bases separating them. The CDR3 loop spans 16 amino acids. Germline V lookup: CDR1 SGHDN, CDR2 FVKESK. The CDR3 loop is CASSHWAGLPDYGYTF. DNA for the CDR3: TGTGCCAGCAGCCACTGGGCGGGACTGCCCGACTATGGCTACACCTTC.

This clonotype has ten or more counts. The V and J genes are TRBV6-6 and TRBJ1-5, with 7 nucleotides matching TRBD1. CDR3 length equals 17 residues. In germline, CDR1 is MNHNY, CDR2 SVGAGI (reference sequence). Trimming took 5 bases from V and 0 from J; bases not matched to a gene: 10. The CDR3 region has the DNA TGTGCCAGCAGTCCCGGGACAGTCAGTGGTAGCAATCAGCCCCAGCATTTT. Its protein product is CASSPGTVSGSNQPQHF.

This clonotype appeared many times. The chain combines TRBV10-3 with TRBJ2-1, with D maybe TRBD2 (6 bases). The CDR3 loop spans 14 amino acids. Trimming stripped 4 bases from V and 2 bases from J, with 9 bases between. CDR1 is ENHRY, CDR2 SYGVKD, per germline. CDR3 sequence reads: CAISGDSTYNEQFF. CDR3 bases: TGTGCCATCAGTGGGGACTCTACCTACAATGAGCAGTTCTTC.

This clonotype has a count of ten or more. The rearrangement uses TRBV25-1 and TRBJ2-7; D gene ambiguous. Trimming stripped 10 bases from V and 1 base from J, with 5 bases between. The CDR3 spans 10 residues. Germline V lookup: CDR1 MGHDK, CDR2 SYGVNS. The CDR3 DNA follows: TGTGCCACCGAGTCCTACGAGCAGTACTTC. Its translation: CATESYEQYF.

This clonotype was counted many times. This chain uses TRBV15 with TRBJ2-1; 7 bases are shared with TRBD2. This CDR3 is built from 16 residues. CDR1 LNHNV and CDR2 YYDKDF come from the germline V gene (reference sequence). Losses at the gene ends were 4 bases for V and 4 bases for J; bases not matched to a gene: 10. The DNA for the CDR3 is TGTGCCACCAGCACTAAACGGTACGGGGGGTACAATGAGCAGTTCTTC. Translating gives CATSTKRYGGYNEQFF.